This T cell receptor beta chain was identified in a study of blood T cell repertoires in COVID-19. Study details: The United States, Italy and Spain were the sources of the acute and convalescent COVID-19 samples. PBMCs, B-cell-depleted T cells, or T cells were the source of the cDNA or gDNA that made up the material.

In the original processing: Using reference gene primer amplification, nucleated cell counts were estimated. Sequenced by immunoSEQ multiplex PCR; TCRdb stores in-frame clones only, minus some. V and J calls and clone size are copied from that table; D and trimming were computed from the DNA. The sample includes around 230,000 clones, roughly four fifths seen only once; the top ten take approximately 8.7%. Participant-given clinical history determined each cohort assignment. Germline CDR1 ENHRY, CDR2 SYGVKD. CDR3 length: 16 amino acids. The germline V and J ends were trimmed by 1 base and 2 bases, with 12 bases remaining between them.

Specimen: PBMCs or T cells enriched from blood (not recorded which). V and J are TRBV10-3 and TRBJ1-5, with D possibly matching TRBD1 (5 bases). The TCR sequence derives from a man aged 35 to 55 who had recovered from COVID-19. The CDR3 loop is CAISELLPGGNQPQHF. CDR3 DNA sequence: TGTGCCATCAGTGAGTTATTACCGGGGGGCAATCAGCCCCAGCATTTT.